These T cell receptor beta chains were read from a single sample in a study of blood T cells in healthy people across ages. TCRdb passed the 5' RACE reads through MiXCR, listing each CDR3 protein once. Of 1.8 million or so distinct CDR3 sequences listed, about two fifths are singletons. Sequenced material: blood. These receptors all come from a human donor in good health. CDR3s include the opening cysteine and the closing phenylalanine or tryptophan. The D gene is left open where the match is weak. A row's size may be missing; if present it is once, few, many or a size class.

J gene: TRBJ2-7; CDR3 length: 16; V gene: TRBV7-2; clone size: .; D gene: TRBD1; CDR3 DNA: TGTGCCAGCAGCCAAACGACGGGGCAGGGGGTCGACGAGCAGTACTTC; CDR3 protein: CASSQTTGQGVDEQYF
J gene: TRBJ2-1; CDR3 length: 17; V gene: TRBV4-2; clone size: few; D gene: TRBD2; CDR3 DNA: TGTGCCAGCAGCCAACCCTCAGCGGGGGGGCAGTACAATGAGCAGTTCTTC; CDR3 protein: CASSQPSAGGQYNEQFF
J gene: TRBJ1-1; CDR3 length: 13; V gene: TRBV7-9; clone size: .; D gene: .; CDR3 DNA: TGTGCCAGCAGCTCAGCAGGGTCCACTGAAGCTTTCTTT; CDR3 protein: CASSSAGSTEAFF
J gene: TRBJ1-2; CDR3 length: 14; V gene: TRBV7-9; clone size: few; D gene: .; CDR3 DNA: TGTGCCAGCAGCTTCCCTTCCACAGAGTGGGGCTACACCTTC; CDR3 protein: CASSFPSTEWGYTF
J gene: TRBJ2-4; CDR3 length: 16; V gene: TRBV24-1; clone size: .; D gene: .; CDR3 DNA: TGTGCCACCAGGGTGGGGGCCTACTCTTACAAAAGCATTCAGTACTTC; CDR3 protein: CATRVGAYSYKSIQYF
J gene: TRBJ2-7; CDR3 length: 12; V gene: TRBV6-2/TRBV6-3; clone size: .; D gene: .; CDR3 DNA: TGTGCCAGCAGTACCAGAACACACGAGCAGTACTTC; CDR3 protein: CASSTRTHEQYF
J gene: TRBJ2-7; CDR3 length: 15; V gene: TRBV7-9; clone size: .; D gene: .; CDR3 DNA: TGTGCCAGCAGCTTAGTAGCAGGGACTGGGTACGAGCAGTACTTC; CDR3 protein: CASSLVAGTGYEQYF
J gene: TRBJ2-3; CDR3 length: 16; V gene: TRBV7-2; clone size: .; D gene: .; CDR3 DNA: TGTGCCAGCAGCTTCCACCACACAGAAAACACAGATACGCAGTATTTT; CDR3 protein: CASSFHHTENTDTQYF
J gene: TRBJ2-1; CDR3 length: 14; V gene: TRBV29-1; clone size: .; D gene: TRBD2; CDR3 DNA: TGCAGCGTTGGGGTTAGCGGGGGGGCCAGTGAGCAGTTCTTC; CDR3 protein: CSVGVSGGASEQFF
J gene: TRBJ2-1; CDR3 length: 16; V gene: TRBV4-2; clone size: few; D gene: TRBD1; CDR3 DNA: TGTGCCAGCAGCCGTTCCAGGGGGCGCGTAGAGGGTGAGCAGTTCTTC; CDR3 protein: CASSRSRGRVEGEQFF
J gene: TRBJ2-1; CDR3 length: 15; V gene: TRBV7-3; clone size: few; D gene: .; CDR3 DNA: TGTGCCAGCAGCTTAACAGGGGGTCTAATGAATGAGCAGTTCTTC; CDR3 protein: CASSLTGGLMNEQFF
J gene: TRBJ2-1; CDR3 length: 13; V gene: TRBV12-3/TRBV12-4; clone size: few; D gene: TRBD1; CDR3 DNA: TGTGCCAGCAGTTCTACCTCCGGGACAGGAGAGTTCTTC; CDR3 protein: CASSSTSGTGEFF
J gene: TRBJ1-6; CDR3 length: 15; V gene: TRBV9; clone size: few; D gene: TRBD1; CDR3 DNA: TGTGCCAGCAGCCCAAGCGGGACAGGGCGGTCACCCCTCCACTTT; CDR3 protein: CASSPSGTGRSPLHF
J gene: TRBJ2-5; CDR3 length: 14; V gene: TRBV9; clone size: .; D gene: .; CDR3 DNA: TGTGCCAGCAGCATGGGGCTGACCCAAGAGACCCAGTACTTC; CDR3 protein: CASSMGLTQETQYF
J gene: TRBJ1-5; CDR3 length: 14; V gene: TRBV6-1; clone size: .; D gene: .; CDR3 DNA: TGTGCCAGCAGTGAAGGGACATGGGGTCAGCCCCAGCATTTT; CDR3 protein: CASSEGTWGQPQHF
J gene: TRBJ2-2; CDR3 length: 11; V gene: TRBV29-1; clone size: .; D gene: .; CDR3 DNA: TGCAGCGTTGGGACGACCGGGGAGCTGTTTTTT; CDR3 protein: CSVGTTGELFF
J gene: TRBJ1-2; CDR3 length: 12; V gene: TRBV20-1; clone size: .; D gene: .; CDR3 DNA: TGCAGTGCTACACCAGGGGTTCGGGGCTACACCTTC; CDR3 protein: CSATPGVRGYTF
J gene: TRBJ1-2; CDR3 length: 17; V gene: TRBV7-6; clone size: .; D gene: .; CDR3 DNA: TGTGCCAGCAGCCCCCCCCATGGCAGGCCCGGGAACTATGGCTACACCTTC; CDR3 protein: CASSPPHGRPGNYGYTF
J gene: TRBJ2-3; CDR3 length: 14; V gene: TRBV7-6; clone size: .; D gene: .; CDR3 DNA: TGTGCCAGCAGCTTAGCTGCCTCGCCTGATACGCAGTATTTT; CDR3 protein: CASSLAASPDTQYF
J gene: TRBJ1-5; CDR3 length: 15; V gene: TRBV12-3/TRBV12-4; clone size: .; D gene: .; CDR3 DNA: TGTGCCAGCAGCCGGCGGGATAGGGGCAATCAGCCCCAGCATTTT; CDR3 protein: CASSRRDRGNQPQHF
J gene: TRBJ1-5; CDR3 length: 13; V gene: TRBV11-2; clone size: .; D gene: .; CDR3 DNA: TGTGCCAGCAGCTTAGACAGGACGCGGGCCCAGCATTTT; CDR3 protein: CASSLDRTRAQHF
J gene: TRBJ1-2; CDR3 length: 13; V gene: TRBV12-3/TRBV12-4; clone size: .; D gene: TRBD1; CDR3 DNA: TGTGCCAGCAGGCTCCGGGACAGTCTCGTCTACACCTTC; CDR3 protein: CASRLRDSLVYTF
J gene: TRBJ2-7; CDR3 length: 15; V gene: TRBV5-1; clone size: few; D gene: .; CDR3 DNA: TGCGCCAGCAGCCAACAGGGACCTACCCCCTACGAGCAGTACTTC; CDR3 protein: CASSQQGPTPYEQYF
J gene: TRBJ2-3; CDR3 length: 14; V gene: TRBV12-3/TRBV12-4; clone size: few; D gene: .; CDR3 DNA: TGTGCCAGCAGTTTCTGGGGGCCCACAGATACGCAGTATTTT; CDR3 protein: CASSFWGPTDTQYF
J gene: TRBJ2-2; CDR3 length: 16; V gene: TRBV4-3; clone size: few; D gene: .; CDR3 DNA: TGCGCCAGCAGCCAAGATCAGGTCGCAAGTACCGGGGAGCTGTTTTTT; CDR3 protein: CASSQDQVASTGELFF
J gene: TRBJ1-5; CDR3 length: 16; V gene: TRBV5-1; clone size: .; D gene: .; CDR3 DNA: TGCGCCAGCAGCTTGGACGGGGGAATGGGCAATCAGCCCCAGCATTTT; CDR3 protein: CASSLDGGMGNQPQHF
J gene: TRBJ1-2; CDR3 length: 15; V gene: TRBV7-2; clone size: .; D gene: .; CDR3 DNA: TGTGCCAGCAGCTTAGATAGGACCGGAACTTATGGCTACACCTTC; CDR3 protein: CASSLDRTGTYGYTF
J gene: TRBJ1-2; CDR3 length: 14; V gene: TRBV7-9; clone size: .; D gene: TRBD1; CDR3 DNA: TGTGCCAGCAGCTTGACAGGGGATGACTATGGCTACACCTTC; CDR3 protein: CASSLTGDDYGYTF
J gene: TRBJ1-2; CDR3 length: 13; V gene: TRBV5-5; clone size: many; D gene: .; CDR3 DNA: TGTGCCAGCAGCTTGGACAGGGAATATGGCTACACCTTC; CDR3 protein: CASSLDREYGYTF
J gene: TRBJ2-7; CDR3 length: 15; V gene: TRBV7-9; clone size: .; D gene: .; CDR3 DNA: TGTGCCAGCAGCTTAGCCCAGGGAGTATCCTACGAGCAGTACTTC; CDR3 protein: CASSLAQGVSYEQYF
J gene: TRBJ2-5; CDR3 length: 12; V gene: TRBV9; clone size: .; D gene: .; CDR3 DNA: TGTGCCAGCAGCGGACTTAGAGAGACCCAGTACTTC; CDR3 protein: CASSGLRETQYF
J gene: TRBJ1-2; CDR3 length: 15; V gene: TRBV12-3/TRBV12-4; clone size: .; D gene: .; CDR3 DNA: TGTGCCATCCGGGGAAGCGGGGGGGAGAACTATGGCTACACCTTC; CDR3 protein: CAIRGSGGENYGYTF
J gene: TRBJ1-2; CDR3 length: 18; V gene: TRBV7-9; clone size: once; D gene: .; CDR3 DNA: TGTGCCAGCAGCCGGACATACGGGACACAAAACCACAACTATGGCTACACCTTC; CDR3 protein: CASSRTYGTQNHNYGYTF
J gene: TRBJ2-7; CDR3 length: 15; V gene: TRBV11-2; clone size: .; D gene: TRBD2; CDR3 DNA: TGTGCCAGCAGCTCCAGGGAGCGGGGAGCCTACGAGCAGTACTTC; CDR3 protein: CASSSRERGAYEQYF
J gene: TRBJ2-3; CDR3 length: 15; V gene: TRBV7-2; clone size: many; D gene: TRBD2; CDR3 DNA: TGTGCCAGCAGCTTAGGACTAGCGGTAACAGATACGCAGTATTTT; CDR3 protein: CASSLGLAVTDTQYF
J gene: TRBJ2-5; CDR3 length: 17; V gene: TRBV18; clone size: once; D gene: .; CDR3 DNA: TGTGCCAGCTCACCCATCGGGGCGCCATCGGTCCAAGAGACCCAGTACTTC; CDR3 protein: CASSPIGAPSVQETQYF
J gene: TRBJ2-3; CDR3 length: 14; V gene: TRBV7-2; clone size: .; D gene: .; CDR3 DNA: TGTGCCAGCAACCGTCGGGGCAGGGCAGATACGCAGTATTTT; CDR3 protein: CASNRRGRADTQYF
J gene: TRBJ1-4; CDR3 length: 16; V gene: TRBV7-9; clone size: .; D gene: .; CDR3 DNA: TGTGCCAGCAGCTTCCCCGGAGGACGGGAGGATGAAAAACTGTTTTTT; CDR3 protein: CASSFPGGREDEKLFF
J gene: TRBJ1-4; CDR3 length: 18; V gene: TRBV7-9; clone size: .; D gene: .; CDR3 DNA: TGTGCCAGCAGAACCTTTAGAGTGGGTTACGCGGCTAATGAAAAACTGTTTTTT; CDR3 protein: CASRTFRVGYAANEKLFF
J gene: TRBJ1-1; CDR3 length: 14; V gene: TRBV28; clone size: .; D gene: .; CDR3 DNA: TGTGCCAGCAGTTTTGAAAGTGGGAACACTGAAGCTTTCTTT; CDR3 protein: CASSFESGNTEAFF
J gene: TRBJ2-1; CDR3 length: 14; V gene: TRBV7-8; clone size: .; D gene: TRBD2; CDR3 DNA: TGTGCCAGCAGCCCGGGACTAGTGCTCAATGAGCAGTTCTTC; CDR3 protein: CASSPGLVLNEQFF
J gene: TRBJ2-4; CDR3 length: 15; V gene: TRBV7-2; clone size: few; D gene: TRBD1; CDR3 DNA: TGTGCCAGCAGCTTCGGACAGGGGGGCGGAAACATTCAGTACTTC; CDR3 protein: CASSFGQGGGNIQYF
J gene: TRBJ1-2; CDR3 length: 14; V gene: TRBV4-1; clone size: .; D gene: .; CDR3 DNA: TGCGCCAGCAGCCACCCGGGAGTGAGCTATGGCTACACCTTC; CDR3 protein: CASSHPGVSYGYTF
J gene: TRBJ2-7; CDR3 length: 13; V gene: TRBV5-1; clone size: few; D gene: TRBD1; CDR3 DNA: TGCGCCAGCAAGGGGGACAGGTCGTACGAGCAGTACTTC; CDR3 protein: CASKGDRSYEQYF
J gene: TRBJ1-2; CDR3 length: 13; V gene: TRBV12-3/TRBV12-4; clone size: many; D gene: TRBD1; CDR3 DNA: TGTGCCAGCAGACCGCGACAGGGAGCCGGCTACACCTTC; CDR3 protein: CASRPRQGAGYTF
J gene: TRBJ2-1; CDR3 length: 13; V gene: TRBV6-5; clone size: few; D gene: TRBD2; CDR3 DNA: TGTGCCAGCAGGGGACTAGCGTGGTATGAGCAGTTCTTC; CDR3 protein: CASRGLAWYEQFF
J gene: TRBJ2-5; CDR3 length: 11; V gene: TRBV27; clone size: .; D gene: .; CDR3 DNA: TGTGCCAGTAGGAAATCGGAGACCCAGTACTTC; CDR3 protein: CASRKSETQYF